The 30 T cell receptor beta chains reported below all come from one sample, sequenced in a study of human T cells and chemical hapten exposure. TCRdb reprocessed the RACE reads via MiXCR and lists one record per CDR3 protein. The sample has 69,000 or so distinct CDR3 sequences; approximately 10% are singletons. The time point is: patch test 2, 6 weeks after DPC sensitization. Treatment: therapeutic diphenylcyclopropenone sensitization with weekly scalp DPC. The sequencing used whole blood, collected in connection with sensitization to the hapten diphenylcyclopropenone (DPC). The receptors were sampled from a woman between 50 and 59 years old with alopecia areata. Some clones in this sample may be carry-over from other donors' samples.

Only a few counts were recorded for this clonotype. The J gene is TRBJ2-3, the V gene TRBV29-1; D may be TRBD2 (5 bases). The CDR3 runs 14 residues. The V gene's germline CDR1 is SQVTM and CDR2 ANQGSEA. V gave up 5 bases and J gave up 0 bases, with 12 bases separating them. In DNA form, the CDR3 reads TGCAGCGTTAAAGGACTGACTAGCACAGATACGCAGTATTTT. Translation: CSVKGLTSTDTQYF.

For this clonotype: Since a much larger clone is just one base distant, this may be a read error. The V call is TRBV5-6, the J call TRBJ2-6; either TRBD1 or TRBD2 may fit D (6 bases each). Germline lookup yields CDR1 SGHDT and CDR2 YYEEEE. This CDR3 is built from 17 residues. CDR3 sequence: CASSYPGRPTGAYVLTF. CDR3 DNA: TGTGCCAGCAGCTACCCGGGACGACCCACGGGGGCCTACGTCCTGACTTTC.

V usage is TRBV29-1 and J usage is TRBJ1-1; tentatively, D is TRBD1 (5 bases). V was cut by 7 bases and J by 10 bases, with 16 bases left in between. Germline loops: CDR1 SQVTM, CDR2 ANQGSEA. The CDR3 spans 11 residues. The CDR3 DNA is TGCAGCGGGGCTGACAGTGGGCGAGCTTTCTTT. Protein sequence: CSGADSGRAFF.

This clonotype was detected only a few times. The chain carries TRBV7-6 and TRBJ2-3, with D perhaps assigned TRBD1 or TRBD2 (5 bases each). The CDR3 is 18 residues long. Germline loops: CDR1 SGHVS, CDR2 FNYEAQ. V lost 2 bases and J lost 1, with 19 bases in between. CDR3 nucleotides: TGTGCCAGCAGCTTAACCCGCTGGGACCTCCGACGCACAGATACGCAGTATTTT. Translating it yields CASSLTRWDLRRTDTQYF.

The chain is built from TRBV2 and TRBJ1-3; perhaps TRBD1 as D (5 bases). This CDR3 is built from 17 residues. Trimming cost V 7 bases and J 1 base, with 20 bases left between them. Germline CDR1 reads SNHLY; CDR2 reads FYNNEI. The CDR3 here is CASKGQRDQGSGNTIYF. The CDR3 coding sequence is TGTGCCAGCAAGGGCCAAAGGGACCAGGGTTCTGGAAACACCATATATTTT.

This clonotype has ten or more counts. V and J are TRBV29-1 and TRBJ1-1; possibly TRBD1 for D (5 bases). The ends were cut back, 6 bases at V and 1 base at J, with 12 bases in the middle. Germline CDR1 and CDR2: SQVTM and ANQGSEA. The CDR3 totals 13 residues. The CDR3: CSVQGRGNTEAFF. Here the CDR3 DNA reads TGCAGCGTCCAGGGACGGGGGAACACTGAAGCTTTCTTT.

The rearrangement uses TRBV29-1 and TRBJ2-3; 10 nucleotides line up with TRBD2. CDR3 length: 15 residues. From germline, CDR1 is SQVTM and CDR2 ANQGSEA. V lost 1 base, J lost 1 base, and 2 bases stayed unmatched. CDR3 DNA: TGCAGCGTTGAAGGTCTAGCGGGGGGCACAGATACGCAGTATTTT. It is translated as CSVEGLAGGTDTQYF.

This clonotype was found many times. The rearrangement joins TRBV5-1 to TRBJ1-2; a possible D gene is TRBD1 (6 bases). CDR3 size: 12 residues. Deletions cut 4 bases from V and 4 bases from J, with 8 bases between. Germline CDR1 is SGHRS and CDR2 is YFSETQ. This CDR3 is CASSLDSYGYTF. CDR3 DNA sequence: TGCGCCAGCAGCCTGGACAGCTATGGCTACACCTTC.

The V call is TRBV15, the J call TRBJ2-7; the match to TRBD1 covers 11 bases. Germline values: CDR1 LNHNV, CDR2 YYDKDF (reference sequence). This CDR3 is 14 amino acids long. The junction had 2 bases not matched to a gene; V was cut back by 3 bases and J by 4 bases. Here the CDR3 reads CATSRDRGPYEQYF. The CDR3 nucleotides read TGTGCCACCAGCAGGGACAGGGGGCCGTACGAGCAGTACTTC.

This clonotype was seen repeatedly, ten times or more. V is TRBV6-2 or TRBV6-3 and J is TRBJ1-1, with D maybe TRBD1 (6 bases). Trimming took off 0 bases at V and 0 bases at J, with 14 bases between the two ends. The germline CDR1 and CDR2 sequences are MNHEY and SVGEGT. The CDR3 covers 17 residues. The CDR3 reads CASSYSGGRRLNTEAFF. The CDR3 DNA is TGTGCCAGCAGTTACTCAGGGGGACGGCGATTGAACACTGAAGCTTTCTTT.

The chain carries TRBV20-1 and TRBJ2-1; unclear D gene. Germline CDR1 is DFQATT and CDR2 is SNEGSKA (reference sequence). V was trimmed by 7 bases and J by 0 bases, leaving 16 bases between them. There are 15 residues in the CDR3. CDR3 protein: CSVGKGHHSYNEQFF. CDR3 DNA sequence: TGCAGTGTAGGAAAAGGGCACCACTCCTACAATGAGCAGTTCTTC.

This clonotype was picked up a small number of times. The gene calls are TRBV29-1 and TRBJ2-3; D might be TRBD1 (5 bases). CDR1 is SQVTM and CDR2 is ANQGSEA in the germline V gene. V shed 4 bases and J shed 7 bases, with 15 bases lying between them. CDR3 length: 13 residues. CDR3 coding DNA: TGCAGCGTTGGACAGTTGCTGGGGAATACGCAGTATTTT. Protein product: CSVGQLLGNTQYF.

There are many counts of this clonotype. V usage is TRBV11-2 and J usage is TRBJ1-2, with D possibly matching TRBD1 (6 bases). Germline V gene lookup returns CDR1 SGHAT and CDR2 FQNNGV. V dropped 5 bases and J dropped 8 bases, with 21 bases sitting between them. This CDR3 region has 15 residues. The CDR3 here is CASSHLKGGDGGYTF. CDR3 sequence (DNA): TGTGCCAGCAGCCACCTTAAAGGGGGAGATGGAGGCTACACCTTC.

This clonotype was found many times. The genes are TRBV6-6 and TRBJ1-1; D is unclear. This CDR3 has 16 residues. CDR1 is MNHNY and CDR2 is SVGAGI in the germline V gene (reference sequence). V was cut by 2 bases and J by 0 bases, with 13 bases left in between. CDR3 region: CASSYRLEGMNTEAFF. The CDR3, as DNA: TGTGCCAGCAGTTACCGGTTAGAGGGCATGAACACTGAAGCTTTCTTT.

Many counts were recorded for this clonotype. CDR3 region: CASSIDHGTRIYEQYF. The CDR3, as DNA: TGTGCCAGTAGTATAGACCACGGGACCCGAATCTACGAGCAGTACTTC. V and J are TRBV19 and TRBJ2-7; D is tentatively TRBD1 or TRBD2 (5 bases each). Germline V gene data show CDR1 as LNHDA and CDR2 as SQIVND (reference sequence). The CDR3 spans 16 residues. V was shortened by 0 bases and J by 3 bases, with 15 bases between the two germline ends.

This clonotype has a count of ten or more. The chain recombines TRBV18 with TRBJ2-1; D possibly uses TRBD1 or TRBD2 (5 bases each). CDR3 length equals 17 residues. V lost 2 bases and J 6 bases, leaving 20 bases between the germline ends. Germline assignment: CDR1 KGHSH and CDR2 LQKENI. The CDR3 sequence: CASSPMASGLRGNEQFF. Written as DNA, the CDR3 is TGTGCCAGCTCACCAATGGCTAGTGGACTTAGGGGCAATGAGCAGTTCTTC.

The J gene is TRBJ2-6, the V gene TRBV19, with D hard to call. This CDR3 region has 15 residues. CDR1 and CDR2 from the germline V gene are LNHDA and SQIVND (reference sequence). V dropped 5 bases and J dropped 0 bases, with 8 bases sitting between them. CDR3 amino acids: CASSPKTSGANVLTF. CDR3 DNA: TGTGCCAGTAGTCCAAAGACCTCTGGGGCCAACGTCCTGACTTTC.

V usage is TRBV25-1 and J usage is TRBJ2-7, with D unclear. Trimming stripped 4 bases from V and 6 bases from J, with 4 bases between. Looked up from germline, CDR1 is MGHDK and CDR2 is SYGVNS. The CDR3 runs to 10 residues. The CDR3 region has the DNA TGTGCCAGCAGTGCAGGCGAGCAGTACTTC. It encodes CASSAGEQYF.

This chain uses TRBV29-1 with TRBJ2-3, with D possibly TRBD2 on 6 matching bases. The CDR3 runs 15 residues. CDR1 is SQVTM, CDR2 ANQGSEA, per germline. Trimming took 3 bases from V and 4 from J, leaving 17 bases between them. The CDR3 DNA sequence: TGCAGCGTTGATCGTCGGGAGAGGAGCGCAGATACGCAGTATTTT. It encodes CSVDRRERSADTQYF.

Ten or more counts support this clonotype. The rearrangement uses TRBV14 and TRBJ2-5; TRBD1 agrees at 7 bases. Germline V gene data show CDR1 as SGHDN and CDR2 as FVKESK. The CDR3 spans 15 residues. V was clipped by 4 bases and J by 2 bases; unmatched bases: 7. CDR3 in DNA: TGTGCCAGCAGCCCCTCTTTGACAGGGCAAGAGACCCAGTACTTC. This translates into CASSPSLTGQETQYF.

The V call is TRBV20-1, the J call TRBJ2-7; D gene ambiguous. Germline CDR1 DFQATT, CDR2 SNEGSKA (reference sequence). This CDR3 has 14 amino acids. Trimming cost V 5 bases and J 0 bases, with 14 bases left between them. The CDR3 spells CSAPFRARSYEQYF. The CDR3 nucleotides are TGCAGTGCTCCCTTTCGAGCCCGCTCCTACGAGCAGTACTTC.

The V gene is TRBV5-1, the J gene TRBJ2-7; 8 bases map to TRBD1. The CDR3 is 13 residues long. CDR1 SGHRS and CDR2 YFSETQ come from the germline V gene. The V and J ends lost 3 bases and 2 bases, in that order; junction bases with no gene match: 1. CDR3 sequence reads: CASSWGQAYEQYF. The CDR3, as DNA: TGCGCCAGCAGCTGGGGACAGGCCTACGAGCAGTACTTC.

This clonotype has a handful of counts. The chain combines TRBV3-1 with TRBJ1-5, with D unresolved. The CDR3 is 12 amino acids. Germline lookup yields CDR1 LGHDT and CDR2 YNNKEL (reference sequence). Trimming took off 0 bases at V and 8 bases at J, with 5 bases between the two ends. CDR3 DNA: TGTGCCAGCAGCCAAGAAGGGAAGCCCCAGCATTTT. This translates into CASSQEGKPQHF.

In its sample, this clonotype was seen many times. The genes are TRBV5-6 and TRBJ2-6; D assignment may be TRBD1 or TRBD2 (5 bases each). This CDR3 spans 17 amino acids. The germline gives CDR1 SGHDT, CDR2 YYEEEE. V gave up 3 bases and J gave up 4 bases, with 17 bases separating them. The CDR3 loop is CASSYPGRPTGANVLTF. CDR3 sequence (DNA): TGTGCCAGCAGCTACCCGGGACGACCCACGGGGGCCAACGTCCTGACTTTC.

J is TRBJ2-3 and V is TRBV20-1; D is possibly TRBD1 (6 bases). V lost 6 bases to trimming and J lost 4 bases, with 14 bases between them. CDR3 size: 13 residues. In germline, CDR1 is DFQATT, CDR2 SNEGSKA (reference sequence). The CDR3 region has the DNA TGCAGTGCCTCCTTCCAGGGGCCAGATACGCAGTATTTT. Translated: CSASFQGPDTQYF.

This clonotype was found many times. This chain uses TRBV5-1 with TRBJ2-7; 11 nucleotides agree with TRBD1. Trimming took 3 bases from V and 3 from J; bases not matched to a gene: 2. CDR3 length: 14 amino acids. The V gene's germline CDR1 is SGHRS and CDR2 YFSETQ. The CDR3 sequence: CASSSGTGGYEQYF. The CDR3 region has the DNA TGCGCCAGCAGCTCCGGGACAGGGGGCTACGAGCAGTACTTC.

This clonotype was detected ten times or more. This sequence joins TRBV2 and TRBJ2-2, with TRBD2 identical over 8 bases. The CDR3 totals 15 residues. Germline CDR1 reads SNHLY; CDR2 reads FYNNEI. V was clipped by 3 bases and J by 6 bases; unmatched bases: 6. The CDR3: CASSDSSGRPGELFF. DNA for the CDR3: TGTGCCAGCAGTGACTCCAGCGGGAGACCCGGGGAGCTGTTTTTT.

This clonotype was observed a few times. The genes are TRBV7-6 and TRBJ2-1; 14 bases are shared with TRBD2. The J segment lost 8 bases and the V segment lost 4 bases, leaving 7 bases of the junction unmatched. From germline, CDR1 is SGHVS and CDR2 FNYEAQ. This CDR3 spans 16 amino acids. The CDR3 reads CASSSFPGLAGDEQFF. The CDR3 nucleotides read TGTGCCAGCAGCTCATTCCCGGGACTAGCGGGAGATGAGCAGTTCTTC.

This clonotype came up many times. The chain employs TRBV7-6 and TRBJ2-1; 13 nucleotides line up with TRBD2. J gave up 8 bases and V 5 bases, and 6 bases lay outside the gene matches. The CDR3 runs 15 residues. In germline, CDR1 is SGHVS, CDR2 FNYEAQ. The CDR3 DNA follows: TGTGCCAGCAGCCGGACTAGCGGGAGTATGTATGAGCAGTTCTTC. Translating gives CASSRTSGSMYEQFF.

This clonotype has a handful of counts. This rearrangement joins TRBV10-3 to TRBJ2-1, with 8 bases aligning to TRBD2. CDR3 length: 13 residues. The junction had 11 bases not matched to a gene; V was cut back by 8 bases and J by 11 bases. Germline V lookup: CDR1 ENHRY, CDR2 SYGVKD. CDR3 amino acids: CAIQGSGDRQQFF. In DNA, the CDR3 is TGTGCCATCCAGGGTAGCGGGGACCGGCAGCAGTTCTTC.